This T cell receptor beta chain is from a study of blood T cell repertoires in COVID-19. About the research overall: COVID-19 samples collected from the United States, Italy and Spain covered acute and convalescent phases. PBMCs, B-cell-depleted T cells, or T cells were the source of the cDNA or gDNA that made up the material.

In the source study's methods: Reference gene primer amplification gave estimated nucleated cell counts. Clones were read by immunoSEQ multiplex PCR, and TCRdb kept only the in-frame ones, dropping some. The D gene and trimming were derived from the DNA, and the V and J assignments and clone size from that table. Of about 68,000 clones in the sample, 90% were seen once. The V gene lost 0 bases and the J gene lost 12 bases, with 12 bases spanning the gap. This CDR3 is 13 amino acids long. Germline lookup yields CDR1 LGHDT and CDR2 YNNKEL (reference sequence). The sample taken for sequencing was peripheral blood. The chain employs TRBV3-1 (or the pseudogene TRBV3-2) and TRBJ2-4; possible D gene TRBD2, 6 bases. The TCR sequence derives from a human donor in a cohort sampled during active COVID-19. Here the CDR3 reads CASSQDNRGSQYF. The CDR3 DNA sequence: TGTGCCAGCAGCCAAGATAACCGGGGGAGTCAGTACTTC.